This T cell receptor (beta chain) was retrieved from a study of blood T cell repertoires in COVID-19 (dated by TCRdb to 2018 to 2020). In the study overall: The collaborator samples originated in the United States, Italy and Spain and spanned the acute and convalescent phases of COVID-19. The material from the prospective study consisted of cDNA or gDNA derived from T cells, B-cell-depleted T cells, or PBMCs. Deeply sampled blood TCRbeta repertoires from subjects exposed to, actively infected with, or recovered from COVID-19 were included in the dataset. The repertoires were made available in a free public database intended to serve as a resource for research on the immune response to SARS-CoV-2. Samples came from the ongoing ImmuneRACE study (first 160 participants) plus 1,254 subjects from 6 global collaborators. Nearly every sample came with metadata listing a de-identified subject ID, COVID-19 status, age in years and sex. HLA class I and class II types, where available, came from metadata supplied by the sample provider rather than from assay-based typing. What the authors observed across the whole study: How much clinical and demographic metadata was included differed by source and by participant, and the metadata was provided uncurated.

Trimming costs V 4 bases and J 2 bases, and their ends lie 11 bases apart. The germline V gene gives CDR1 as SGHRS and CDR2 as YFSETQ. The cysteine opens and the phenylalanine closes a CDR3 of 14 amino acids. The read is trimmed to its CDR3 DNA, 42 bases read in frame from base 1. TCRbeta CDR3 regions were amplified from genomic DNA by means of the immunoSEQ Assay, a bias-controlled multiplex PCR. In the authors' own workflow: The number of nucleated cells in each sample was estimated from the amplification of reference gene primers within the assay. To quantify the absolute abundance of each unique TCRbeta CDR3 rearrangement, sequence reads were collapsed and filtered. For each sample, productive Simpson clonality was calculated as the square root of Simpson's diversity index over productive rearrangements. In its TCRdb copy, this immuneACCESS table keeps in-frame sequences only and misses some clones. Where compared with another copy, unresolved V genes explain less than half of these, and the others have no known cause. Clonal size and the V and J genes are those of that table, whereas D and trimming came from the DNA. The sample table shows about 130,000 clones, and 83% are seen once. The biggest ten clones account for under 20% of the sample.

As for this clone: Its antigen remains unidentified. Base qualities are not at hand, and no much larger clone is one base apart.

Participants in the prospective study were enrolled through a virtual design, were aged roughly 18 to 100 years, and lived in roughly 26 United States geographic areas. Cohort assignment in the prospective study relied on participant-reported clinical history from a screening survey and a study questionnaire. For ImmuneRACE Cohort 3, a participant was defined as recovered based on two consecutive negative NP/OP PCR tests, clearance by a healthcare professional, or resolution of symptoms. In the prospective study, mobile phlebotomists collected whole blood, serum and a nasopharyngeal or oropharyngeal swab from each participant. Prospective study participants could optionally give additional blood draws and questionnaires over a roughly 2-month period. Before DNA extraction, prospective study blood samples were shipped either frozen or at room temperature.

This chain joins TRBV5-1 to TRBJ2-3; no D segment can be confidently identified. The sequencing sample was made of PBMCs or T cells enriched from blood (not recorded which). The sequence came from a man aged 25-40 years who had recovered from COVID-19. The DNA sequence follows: TGCGCCAGCAGCAGAAACTACCCCACAGATACGCAGTATTTT. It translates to CASSRNYPTDTQYF.